This TCR beta chain comes out of a study of blood T cell repertoires in COVID-19. Germline V gene data show CDR1 as SGHVS and CDR2 as FQNEAQ. The CDR3 sequence is 15 residues long. The V end was cut by 5 bases, the J end by 3 bases, with 14 bases between. As processed by the authors: Researchers report that nucleated cell counts were estimated from reference gene primer amplification. This table comes from immunoSEQ multiplex PCR, and its TCRdb copy is limited to in-frame clones, with some not included. Clone size and V and J calls were adopted from that table, with D and trimming inferred from the DNA. The table includes around 100,000 clones, around 86% detected once.

The clonotype was recovered from a man aged 40-50 years with acute or convalescent COVID-19. Input material: peripheral blood. The chain employs TRBV7-8 and TRBJ1-3, with D maybe TRBD1 (5 bases). This chain's CDR3 is CASSPTGVGGNTIYF. The CDR3 nucleotides read TGTGCCAGCAGCCCAACAGGTGTAGGTGGAAACACCATATATTTT.